Following are 18 T cell receptor beta chains from one sample sequenced in a study of blood T cells in healthy people across ages. Using a J-beta primer mix together with a sample-barcoded 5' primer, a second PCR was run for about 7 to 12 cycles. TCRdb ran MiXCR on the 5' RACE reads and lists one entry per CDR3 protein. The data contain roughly 700,000 distinct CDR3 sequences, about 52% of them singletons. Sequencing used blood. These receptor sequences come from a woman aged 60 to 75 in good health.

There are a few counts of this clonotype. The V call is TRBV28, the J call TRBJ2-3, with D perhaps TRBD2 (6 bases). The germline V gene encodes CDR1 MDHEN and CDR2 SYDVKM. This CDR3 is 12 amino acids long. V lost 6 bases to trimming and J lost 9 bases, with 13 bases between them. The CDR3 DNA is TGTGCCAGCAGAGAAGGACTAAAGACGCAGTATTTT. Translation: CASREGLKTQYF.

This clonotype has only one observation. This chain joins TRBV7-2 and TRBJ2-2; D call uncertain. Trimming stripped 2 bases from V and 6 bases from J, with 13 bases between. The CDR3 covers 15 residues. Germline CDR1 is SGHTA and CDR2 is FQGNSA. This CDR3 is CASSLMGLLAGELFF. The CDR3 DNA is TGTGCCAGCAGCTTAATGGGATTACTTGCCGGGGAGCTGTTTTTT. The full variable domain, completed using reference TRBV7-2 and TRBJ2-2, is GAGVSQSPSNKVTEKGKDVELRCDPISGHTALYWYRQSLGQGLEFLIYFQGNSAPDKSGLPSDRFSAERTGGSVSTLTIQRTQQEDSAVYLCASSLMGLLAGELFFGEGSRLTVL.

The chain uses TRBV12-3 or TRBV12-4 and TRBJ2-7; D may be TRBD2 (6 bases). V was pared by 1 base and J by 0 bases, with 16 bases between. The CDR3 sequence is 17 residues long. The CDR3 bases are TGTGCCAGCAGTTTAGGGTTGGGTAGCGGTAGCTCCTACGAGCAGTACTTC. It encodes CASSLGLGSGSSYEQYF.

The chain has TRBV20-1 and TRBJ2-7; D is perhaps TRBD1 (5 bases). There are 10 residues in the CDR3. CDR1 is DFQATT, CDR2 SNEGSKA, per germline (reference sequence). The V end lost 3 bases, the J end lost 6 bases, and 6 bases lay between the germline ends. The CDR3 reads CSASRGEQYF. The CDR3 DNA is TGCAGTGCTAGTAGGGGCGAGCAGTACTTC.

This clonotype is a singleton in its sample. This rearrangement joins TRBV3-1 to TRBJ2-5; perhaps TRBD2 as D (5 bases). V dropped 1 base and J dropped 2 bases, with 8 bases sitting between them. The germline V gene has CDR1 LGHDT and CDR2 YNNKEL (reference sequence). This CDR3 is built from 14 residues. CDR3 nucleotides: TGTGCCAGCAGCCAAGCGGGGATTCAAGAGACCCAGTACTTC. The encoded protein is CASSQAGIQETQYF.

V gene TRBV21-1 combines with J gene TRBJ2-2; TRBD1, the table's D call, was not compared with the DNA. TRBV21-1 is given as a pseudogene. CDR3 length: 16 amino acids. CDR3 coding DNA: TGTGCCAGCAGCAAAAGCGATTGGGGGCGTACCGGGGAGCTGTTTTTT. Its translation is CASSKSDWGRTGELFF.

This clonotype was picked up one time. This chain uses TRBV12-3 or TRBV12-4 with TRBJ2-3, with TRBD2 matching 8 bases. CDR3 length equals 15 residues. V trimming: 0 bases; J trimming: 2 bases; junction bases outside the gene matches: 1. CDR3 sequence (DNA): TGTGCCAGCAGTTTAGCGCGGGGGGTCACAGATACGCAGTATTTT. It codes for CASSLARGVTDTQYF.

The rearrangement links TRBV29-1 to TRBJ2-3, with 9 bases fitting TRBD1. The germline CDR1 and CDR2 sequences are SQVTM and ANQGSEA. The junction had 5 bases not matched to a gene; V was cut back by 3 bases and J by 1 base. The length of the CDR3 is 15 residues. CDR3 protein: CSVDSRDRGTDTQYF. The CDR3 nucleotides are TGCAGCGTTGATTCCCGGGACAGGGGCACAGATACGCAGTATTTT.

J is TRBJ2-1 and V is TRBV20-1, with 9 bases fitting TRBD1. TRBJ2-7 explains the end of the DNA better; the J call may be wrong. This CDR3 spans 14 amino acids. Germline V gene data show CDR1 as DFQATT and CDR2 as SNEGSKA (reference sequence). CDR3 sequence (DNA): TGCAGTGCTAGCCCGGGACAGGGTGGTAATGAGCAGTACTTC. Encoded protein: CSASPGQGGNEQYF.

This clonotype occurred once. A junction boundary mismatches the germline segment, possibly from a read error. The gene calls are TRBV18 and TRBJ2-1; D not resolved. Germline V gene sequence: CDR1 KGHSH, CDR2 LQKENI. The CDR3 sequence is 13 residues long. The CDR3 loop is CASSPGLMNEQFF. The CDR3 bases are TGTGCCAGCTCACCAGGCCTTATGAATGAACAGTTCTTC.

This clonotype came up once. The rearrangement joins TRBV7-2 to TRBJ2-1; TRBD1 matches at 8 bases. Germline CDR1 is SGHTA and CDR2 is FQGNSA. This CDR3 contains 15 residues. The V and J ends lost 2 bases and 6 bases, in that order; junction bases with no gene match: 6. CDR3 residues: CASSLLRGHFNEQFF. CDR3 bases: TGTGCCAGCAGCTTACTCAGGGGGCATTTCAATGAGCAGTTCTTC.

The table lists this clonotype with many counts. This chain uses TRBV12-3 or TRBV12-4 with TRBJ2-2; D not resolved. The V and J ends lost 3 bases and 3 bases respectively, with 11 bases between them. The CDR3 is 15 residues long. CDR3 loop: CASSFSRAYTGELFF. The CDR3, as DNA: TGTGCCAGCAGTTTTAGCCGGGCCTACACCGGGGAGCTGTTTTTT.

This sequence joins TRBV6-1 and TRBJ2-7, with D perhaps TRBD2 (5 bases). Trimming took off 4 bases at V and 0 bases at J, with 13 bases between the two ends. The germline V gene encodes CDR1 MNHNS and CDR2 SASEGT. The length of the CDR3 is 15 residues. In DNA form, the CDR3 reads TGTGCCAGCAGTGGTACGGCAGGAGGCTCCTACGAGCAGTACTTC. Translated, it gives CASSGTAGGSYEQYF.

The chain uses TRBV12-3 or TRBV12-4 and TRBJ2-7; D may be TRBD1 (6 bases). This CDR3 spans 16 amino acids. Trimming pared 3 bases from V and 3 bases from J, leaving 18 bases between. CDR3 nucleotide sequence: TGTGCCAGCAGTTTTATTGGGGACATTGGGATCTACGAGCAGTACTTC. As protein: CASSFIGDIGIYEQYF.

This sequence joins TRBV7-9 and TRBJ2-1; D is unclear. V lost 8 bases and J lost 5, with 13 bases in between. The CDR3 loop spans 13 amino acids. Germline V gives CDR1 SEHNR, CDR2 FQNEAQ (reference sequence). The CDR3 sequence: CASGTDRDNEQFF. CDR3 DNA sequence: TGTGCCAGCGGTACCGACCGCGACAATGAGCAGTTCTTC.

This clonotype has a handful of counts. This sequence joins TRBV12-3 or TRBV12-4 and TRBJ2-3, with D unclear. This CDR3 is 13 amino acids long. V lost 6 bases and J 5 bases, leaving 12 bases between the germline ends. CDR3 residues: CASSSSPLDTQYF. The CDR3 coding sequence is TGTGCCAGCAGCTCCTCCCCCCTAGATACGCAGTATTTT.

The chain has TRBV20-1 and TRBJ2-4, with D maybe TRBD1 (7 bases). Trimming left V 7 bases short and J 3 bases short, with 10 bases between. The CDR3 spans 12 residues. The germline gives CDR1 DFQATT, CDR2 SNEGSKA (reference sequence). The CDR3 DNA reads as TGCAGTGGACAGGGAGGCAAAAACATTCAGTACTTC. Its translation: CSGQGGKNIQYF.

This clonotype came up many times. The chain employs TRBV6-2 or TRBV6-3 and TRBJ2-3; D is uncertain. CDR3 length equals 14 residues. V dropped 4 bases and J dropped 2 bases, with 10 bases sitting between them. CDR1 is MNHEY, CDR2 SVGEGT, per germline. The CDR3 reads CASSSLSLTDTQYF. The CDR3, as DNA: TGTGCCAGCAGTTCTCTGTCCCTCACAGATACGCAGTATTTT.